A selection of T cell receptor beta chains follows, all from one sample in a study of radiotherapy plus CTLA-4 blockade in lung cancer. Measured with immunoSEQ multiplex PCR; TCRdb has only the in-frame clones, and not every one. The table records 95,000 to 150,000 clones, over 80% of them present only once. Sequencing was performed on peripheral blood, taken from a patient treated with radiotherapy plus ipilimumab. The receptors were sampled from a human donor with non-small cell lung cancer that progressed on radiotherapy plus ipilimumab. Each CDR3 is given with its conserved first and last residue. The D gene is left open where the match is weak. The listing skips clone size in some rows; elsewhere it reads once, few, many or a size class.

abundance: .
v_gene: TRBV29-1
d_gene: .
j_gene: TRBJ1-2
CDR3nt: TGCAGCGTTGAGGCAGGACTCTATGGCTACACCTTC
CDR3aa: CSVEAGLYGYTF

abundance: .
v_gene: TRBV5-6
d_gene: .
j_gene: TRBJ2-7
CDR3nt: TGTGCCAGCAGCTTGGGTCTCTACGAGCAGTACTTC
CDR3aa: CASSLGLYEQYF

abundance: .
v_gene: TRBV4-1
d_gene: .
j_gene: TRBJ2-1
CDR3nt: TGCGCCAGCAGCCAAGATCCGGAGAGTTACAATGAGCAGTTCTTC
CDR3aa: CASSQDPESYNEQFF

abundance: .
v_gene: TRBV6-5
d_gene: TRBD2
j_gene: TRBJ2-1
CDR3nt: TGTGCCAGCAGTTACTCGACTAGCGGGAGGGCAAATGAGCAGTTCTTC
CDR3aa: CASSYSTSGRANEQFF

abundance: .
v_gene: TRBV30
d_gene: .
j_gene: TRBJ2-3
CDR3nt: TGTGCCTGGAAACAAGATAGAGGGGCAGATACGCAGTATTTT
CDR3aa: CAWKQDRGADTQYF

abundance: .
v_gene: TRBV20-1
d_gene: .
j_gene: TRBJ1-2
CDR3nt: TGCAGTGCTAGAGGTCGGTCTAGGTACACCTTC
CDR3aa: CSARGRSRYTF

abundance: .
v_gene: TRBV19
d_gene: TRBD1
j_gene: TRBJ1-2
CDR3nt: TGTGCCAGTTACAGGGGGCCAAGTGGCTACACCTTC
CDR3aa: CASYRGPSGYTF

abundance: few
v_gene: TRBV5-4
d_gene: TRBD1
j_gene: TRBJ2-2
CDR3nt: TGTGCCAGCAGCTTACAGGGGGTCGGGGAGCTGTTTTTT
CDR3aa: CASSLQGVGELFF

abundance: .
v_gene: TRBV6-6
d_gene: .
j_gene: TRBJ1-2
CDR3nt: TGTGCCAGCATCCCAGGGGCTGACTATGGCTACACCTTC
CDR3aa: CASIPGADYGYTF

abundance: once
v_gene: TRBV6-5
d_gene: TRBD1
j_gene: TRBJ2-7
CDR3nt: TGTGCCAGCAGGACAGGGCAACACTACGAGCAGTACTTC
CDR3aa: CASRTGQHYEQYF

abundance: .
v_gene: TRBV5-4
d_gene: .
j_gene: TRBJ2-3
CDR3nt: TGTGCCAGCAGCTTGAACCCGGGGAGGACAGATACGCAGTATTTT
CDR3aa: CASSLNPGRTDTQYF

abundance: .
v_gene: TRBV10-1
d_gene: .
j_gene: TRBJ2-7
CDR3nt: TGCGCCAGCAGCTCGCAGGAGGGGACTTTTCCCTACGAGCAGTACTTC
CDR3aa: CASSSQEGTFPYEQYF

abundance: .
v_gene: TRBV28
d_gene: TRBD1
j_gene: TRBJ1-4
CDR3nt: TGTGCCAGCAACACAGGGGGGAATGAAAAACTGTTTTTT
CDR3aa: CASNTGGNEKLFF

abundance: .
v_gene: TRBV18
d_gene: .
j_gene: TRBJ2-7
CDR3nt: TGTGCCAGCTCACCGTCTAAGTTCCCCTACGAGCAGTACTTC
CDR3aa: CASSPSKFPYEQYF

abundance: .
v_gene: TRBV4-1
d_gene: .
j_gene: TRBJ1-2
CDR3nt: TGCGCCAGCACGGGACGGGATGGCTACACCTTC
CDR3aa: CASTGRDGYTF

abundance: .
v_gene: TRBV12-5
d_gene: TRBD1
j_gene: TRBJ1-4
CDR3nt: TGTGCTAGTGGTTTGGACCGGGACAGTAATGAAAAACTGTTTTTT
CDR3aa: CASGLDRDSNEKLFF

abundance: .
v_gene: TRBV6-1
d_gene: TRBD2
j_gene: TRBJ2-4
CDR3nt: TGTGCCAGCAGTGGAGGGACTAGCGGCCCGGGGATTCAGTACTTC
CDR3aa: CASSGGTSGPGIQYF

abundance: .
v_gene: TRBV30
d_gene: .
j_gene: TRBJ1-2
CDR3nt: TGTGCCTGGAGGGTTGGGGGCCCTAACTATGGCTACACCTTC
CDR3aa: CAWRVGGPNYGYTF

abundance: .
v_gene: TRBV11-3
d_gene: .
j_gene: TRBJ2-3
CDR3nt: TGTGCCAGCAGCTTAGTCTCTAGCACAGATACGCAGTATTTT
CDR3aa: CASSLVSSTDTQYF

abundance: once
v_gene: TRBV9
d_gene: TRBD2
j_gene: TRBJ2-1
CDR3nt: TGTGCCAGCAGCCTTAGACTAGCGGGACAACACAATGAGCAGTTCTTC
CDR3aa: CASSLRLAGQHNEQFF